The clone carrying this T cell receptor (beta chain) was seen just once. The data derive from a study of cytomegalovirus exposure and HLA in healthy donors. In the PCR, 60 Vbeta and 13 Jbeta primers were used. Profiled with immunoSEQ multiplex PCR; TCRdb holds only in-frame clones, not every one. The data show some 110,000 clones, about 70% seen once. V was clipped by 2 bases and J by 6 bases, with 12 bases between them. This CDR3 is 14 amino acids long. Germline CDR1 MNHEY, CDR2 SMNVEV (reference sequence). The sample comprised PBMCs. This TCR was sampled from a young woman in good health and CMV-seronegative. This chain joins TRBV27 and TRBJ2-3, with D perhaps TRBD2 (6 bases). CDR3 in amino acids: CASSLGGKRDTQYF. CDR3 bases: TGTGCCAGCAGTTTAGGCGGGAAGAGGGATACGCAGTATTTT.